This T cell receptor beta chain was identified in a study of Ad26.COV2.S vaccination and SARS-CoV-2 variants. This sample's treatment: roughly 19 received Ad26.COV2.S at low or high dose, single or two shots; 5 received placebo; per-sample allocation not given. All samples were drawn on day 63, counting from the first vaccine or placebo injection. Clones were read by immunoSEQ multiplex PCR, and TCRdb kept only the in-frame ones, dropping some. This sample carries hundreds of thousands of clones, about 90% of them seen once, and the ten largest clones take about 1.5%. This receptor was identified in a person aged 18-60 years who received the Ad26.COV2.S COVID-19 vaccine or a placebo. Material: peripheral blood, obtained in a trial of Ad26.COV2.S vaccine versus placebo.

This CDR3 is CASSFVTSLYEQYF. Here the CDR3 DNA reads TGTGCCAGCAGCTTCGTGACTAGCCTTTACGAGCAGTACTTC. This chain connects TRBV11-2 to TRBJ2-7; 7 bases line up with TRBD2. With 3 bases clipped from V and 4 bases from J, the junction kept 6 bases outside the gene matches. Germline CDR1 and CDR2: SGHAT and FQNNGV. This CDR3 is built from 14 residues.